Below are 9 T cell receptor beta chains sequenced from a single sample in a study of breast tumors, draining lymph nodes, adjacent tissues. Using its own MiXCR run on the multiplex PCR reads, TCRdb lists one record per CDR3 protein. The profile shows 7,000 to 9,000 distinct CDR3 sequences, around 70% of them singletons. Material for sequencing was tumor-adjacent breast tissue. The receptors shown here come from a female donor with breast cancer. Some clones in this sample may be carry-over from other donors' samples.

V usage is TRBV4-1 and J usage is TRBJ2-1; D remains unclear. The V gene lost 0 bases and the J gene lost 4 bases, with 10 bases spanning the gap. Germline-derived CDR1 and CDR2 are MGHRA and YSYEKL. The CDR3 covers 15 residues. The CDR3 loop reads CASSQDSTAYNEQFF. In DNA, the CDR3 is TGCGCCAGCAGCCAAGACTCAACAGCTTACAATGAGCAGTTCTTC.

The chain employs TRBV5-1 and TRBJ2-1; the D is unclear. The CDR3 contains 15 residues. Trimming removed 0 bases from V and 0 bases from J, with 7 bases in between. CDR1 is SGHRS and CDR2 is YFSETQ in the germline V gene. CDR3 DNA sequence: TGCGCCAGCAGCTTGGAGGTTAGCTCCTACAATGAGCAGTTCTTC. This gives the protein CASSLEVSSYNEQFF. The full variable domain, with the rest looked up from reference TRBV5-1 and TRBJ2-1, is KAGVTQTPRYLIKTRGQQVTLSCSPISGHRSVSWYQQTPGQGLQFLFEYFSETQRNKGNFPGRFSGRQFSNSRSEMNVSTLELGDSALYLCASSLEVSSYNEQFFGPGTRLTVL.

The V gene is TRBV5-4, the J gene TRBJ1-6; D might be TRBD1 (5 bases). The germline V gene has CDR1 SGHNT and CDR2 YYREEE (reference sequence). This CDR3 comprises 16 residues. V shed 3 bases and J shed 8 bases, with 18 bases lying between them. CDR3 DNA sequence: TGTGCCAGCAGCTGGGGGTTACAGGCGGCGGATTCACCCCTCCACTTT. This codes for CASSWGLQAADSPLHF.

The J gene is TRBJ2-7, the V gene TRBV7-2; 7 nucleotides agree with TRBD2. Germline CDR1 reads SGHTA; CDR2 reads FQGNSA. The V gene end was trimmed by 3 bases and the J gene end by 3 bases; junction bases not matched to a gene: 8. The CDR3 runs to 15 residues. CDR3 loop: CASSFRGSGYYEQYF. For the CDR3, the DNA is TGTGCCAGCAGCTTTCGGGGTAGCGGGTACTACGAGCAGTACTTC.

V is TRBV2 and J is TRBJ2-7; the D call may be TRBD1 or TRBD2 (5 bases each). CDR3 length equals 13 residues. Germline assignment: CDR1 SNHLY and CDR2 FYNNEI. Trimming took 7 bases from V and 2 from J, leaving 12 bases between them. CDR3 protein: CASKGWGTYEQYF. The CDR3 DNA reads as TGTGCCAGCAAGGGCTGGGGGACCTACGAGCAGTACTTC. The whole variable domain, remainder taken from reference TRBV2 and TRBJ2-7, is EPEVTQTPSHQVTQMGQEVILRCVPISNHLYFYWYRQILGQKVEFLVSFYNNEISEKSEIFDDQFSVERPDGSNFTLKIRSTKLEDSAMYFCASKGWGTYEQYFGPGTRLTVT.

CDR3 sequence (DNA): TGCAGTGCTAACCCAGCGGGGACCACTAGGCAGTACTTC. As protein: CSANPAGTTRQYF. V usage is TRBV20-1 and J usage is TRBJ2-7, with 7 bases lining up with TRBD2. With 4 bases clipped from V and 9 bases from J, the junction kept 12 bases outside the gene matches. The CDR3 length is 13 residues. From germline, CDR1 is DFQATT and CDR2 SNEGSKA (reference sequence).

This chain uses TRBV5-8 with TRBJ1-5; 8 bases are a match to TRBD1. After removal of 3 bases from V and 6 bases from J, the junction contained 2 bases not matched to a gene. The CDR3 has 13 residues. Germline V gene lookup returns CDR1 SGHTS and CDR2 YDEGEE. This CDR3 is CASSSQGGQPQHF. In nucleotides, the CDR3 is TGTGCCAGCAGCTCACAGGGGGGTCAGCCCCAGCATTTT.

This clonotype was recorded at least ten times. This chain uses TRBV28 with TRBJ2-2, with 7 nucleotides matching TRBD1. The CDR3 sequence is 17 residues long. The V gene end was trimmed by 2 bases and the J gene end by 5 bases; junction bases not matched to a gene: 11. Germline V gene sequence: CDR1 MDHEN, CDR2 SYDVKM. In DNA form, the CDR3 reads TGTGCCAGCAGTTTAGCCGCAGGGGGAGCTGGGACCGGGGAGCTGTTTTTT. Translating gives CASSLAAGGAGTGELFF.

The CDR3 is CASSFQESRTDTQYF. CDR3 coding DNA: TGTGCCAGCAGCTTTCAGGAGTCCCGCACAGATACGCAGTATTTT. This chain joins TRBV7-2 and TRBJ2-3; D is unresolved. Germline V gene lookup returns CDR1 SGHTA and CDR2 FQGNSA. The CDR3 runs 15 residues. Trimming stripped 3 bases from V and 1 base from J, with 11 bases between.